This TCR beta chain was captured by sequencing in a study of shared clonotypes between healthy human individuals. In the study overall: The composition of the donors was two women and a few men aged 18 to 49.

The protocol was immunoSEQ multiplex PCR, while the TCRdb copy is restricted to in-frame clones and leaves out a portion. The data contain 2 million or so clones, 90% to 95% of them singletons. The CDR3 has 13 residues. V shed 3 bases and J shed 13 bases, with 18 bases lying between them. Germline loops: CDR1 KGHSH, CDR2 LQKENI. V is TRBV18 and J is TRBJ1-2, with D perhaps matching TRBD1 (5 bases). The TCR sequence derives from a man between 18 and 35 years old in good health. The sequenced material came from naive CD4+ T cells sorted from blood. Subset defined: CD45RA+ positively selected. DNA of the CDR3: TGTGCCAGCTCACCTCTCGACAGCGCTCAAGGCACCTTC. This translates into CASSPLDSAQGTF.